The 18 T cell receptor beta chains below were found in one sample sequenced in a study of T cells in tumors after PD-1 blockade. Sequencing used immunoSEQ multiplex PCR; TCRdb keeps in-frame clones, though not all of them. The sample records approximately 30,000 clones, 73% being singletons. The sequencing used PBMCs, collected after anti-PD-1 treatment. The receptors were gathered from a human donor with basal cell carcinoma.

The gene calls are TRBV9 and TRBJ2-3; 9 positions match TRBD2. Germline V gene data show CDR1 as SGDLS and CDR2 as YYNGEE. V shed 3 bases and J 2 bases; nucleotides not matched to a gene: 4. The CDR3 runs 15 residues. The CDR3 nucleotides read TGTGCCAGCAGCGCGACTAGCGGCTACACAGATACGCAGTATTTT. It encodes CASSATSGYTDTQYF.

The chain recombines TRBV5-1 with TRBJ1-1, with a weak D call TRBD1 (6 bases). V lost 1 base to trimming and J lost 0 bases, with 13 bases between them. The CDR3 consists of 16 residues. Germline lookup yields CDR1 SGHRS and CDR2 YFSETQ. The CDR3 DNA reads TGCGCCAGCAGCTTGAGAACAGGGTGGGTGAACACTGAAGCTTTCTTT. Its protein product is CASSLRTGWVNTEAFF.

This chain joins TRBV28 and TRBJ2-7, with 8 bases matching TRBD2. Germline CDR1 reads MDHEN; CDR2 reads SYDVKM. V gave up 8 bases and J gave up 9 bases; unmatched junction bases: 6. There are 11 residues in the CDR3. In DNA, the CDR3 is TGTGCCAGCGTCCTTAGCGGGACGCAGTACTTC. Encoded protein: CASVLSGTQYF. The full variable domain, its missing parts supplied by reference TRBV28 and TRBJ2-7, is DVKVTQSSRYLVKRTGEKVFLECVQDMDHENMFWYRQDPGLGLRLIYFSYDVKMKEKGDIPEGYSVSREKKERFSLILESASTNQTSMYLCASVLSGTQYFGPGTRLTVT.

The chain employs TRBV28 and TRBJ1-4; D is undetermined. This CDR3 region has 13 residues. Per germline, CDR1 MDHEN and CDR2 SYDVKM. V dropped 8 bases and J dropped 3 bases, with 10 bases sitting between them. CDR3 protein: CASGRRANEKLFF. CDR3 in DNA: TGTGCCAGCGGTCGACGAGCTAATGAAAAACTGTTTTTT.

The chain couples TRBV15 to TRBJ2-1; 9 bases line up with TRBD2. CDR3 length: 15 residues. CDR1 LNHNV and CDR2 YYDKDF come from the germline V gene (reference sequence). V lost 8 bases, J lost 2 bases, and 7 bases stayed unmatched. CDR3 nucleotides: TGTGCCACCCAAGAGCGGGGGGAAGCCTACAATGAGCAGTTCTTC. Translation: CATQERGEAYNEQFF.

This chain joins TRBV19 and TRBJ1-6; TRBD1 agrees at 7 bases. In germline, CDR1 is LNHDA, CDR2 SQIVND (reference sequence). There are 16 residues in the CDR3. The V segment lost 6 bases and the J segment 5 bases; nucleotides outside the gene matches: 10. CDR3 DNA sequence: TGTGCCAGTAGGTTTCCGGGTCAGGGGGATAATTCACCCCTCCACTTT. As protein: CASRFPGQGDNSPLHF.

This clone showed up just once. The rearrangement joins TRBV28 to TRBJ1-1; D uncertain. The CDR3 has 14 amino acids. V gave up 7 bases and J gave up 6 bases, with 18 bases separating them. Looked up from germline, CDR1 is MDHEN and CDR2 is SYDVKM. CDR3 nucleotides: TGTGCCAGCATTCCTCCCGGGATTAGGGCTGAAGCTTTCTTT. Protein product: CASIPPGIRAEAFF.

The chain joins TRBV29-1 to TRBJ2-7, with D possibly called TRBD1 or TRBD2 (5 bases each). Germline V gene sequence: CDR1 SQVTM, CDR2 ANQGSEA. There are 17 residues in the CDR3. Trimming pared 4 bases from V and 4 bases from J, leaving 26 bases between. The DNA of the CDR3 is TGCAGCGTTGTATTTTGGGCCAGCCGGGACCAGCCATACGAGCAGTACTTC. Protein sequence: CSVVFWASRDQPYEQYF.

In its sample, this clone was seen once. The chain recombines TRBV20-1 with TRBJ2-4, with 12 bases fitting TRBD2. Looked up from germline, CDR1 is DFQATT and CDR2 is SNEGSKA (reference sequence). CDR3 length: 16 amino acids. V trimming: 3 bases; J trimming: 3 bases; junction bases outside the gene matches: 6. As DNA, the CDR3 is TGCAGTGCTAGTCTAGCGGGAGGGCGGGGCAAAAACATTCAGTACTTC. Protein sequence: CSASLAGGRGKNIQYF.

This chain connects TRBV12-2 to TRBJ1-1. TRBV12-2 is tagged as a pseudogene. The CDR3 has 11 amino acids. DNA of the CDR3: TGTGCAAGCATAAGGAACACTGAAGCTTTCTTT. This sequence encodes CASIRNTEAFF.

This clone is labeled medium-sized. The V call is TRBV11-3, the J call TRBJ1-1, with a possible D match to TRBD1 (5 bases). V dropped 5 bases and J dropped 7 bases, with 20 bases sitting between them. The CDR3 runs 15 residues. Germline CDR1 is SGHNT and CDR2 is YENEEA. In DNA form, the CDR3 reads TGTGCCAGCAGCCCCCGGAGGGGAACACTGGATGAAGCTTTCTTT. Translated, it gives CASSPRRGTLDEAFF.

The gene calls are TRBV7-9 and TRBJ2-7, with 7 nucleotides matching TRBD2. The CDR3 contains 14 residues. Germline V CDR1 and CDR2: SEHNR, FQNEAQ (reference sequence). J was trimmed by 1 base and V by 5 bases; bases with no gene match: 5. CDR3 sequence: CASSPGEGSYEQYF. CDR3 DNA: TGTGCCAGCAGCCCCGGGGAGGGGTCCTACGAGCAGTACTTC.

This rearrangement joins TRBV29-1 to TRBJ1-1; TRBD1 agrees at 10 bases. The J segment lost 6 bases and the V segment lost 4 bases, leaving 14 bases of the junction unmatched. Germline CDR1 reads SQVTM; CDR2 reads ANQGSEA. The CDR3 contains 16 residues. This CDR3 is CSVGGSGTGVMAEAFF. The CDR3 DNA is TGCAGCGTTGGGGGGTCCGGGACAGGGGTAATGGCTGAAGCTTTCTTT.

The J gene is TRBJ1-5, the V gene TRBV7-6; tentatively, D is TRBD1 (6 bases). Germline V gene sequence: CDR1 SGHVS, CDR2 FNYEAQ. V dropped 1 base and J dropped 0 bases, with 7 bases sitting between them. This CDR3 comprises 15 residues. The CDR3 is CASSLGRGSNQPQHF. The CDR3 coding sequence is TGTGCCAGCAGCTTAGGCAGGGGTAGCAATCAGCCCCAGCATTTT.

The CDR3 region has the DNA TGTGCCTGGAGTGAAGTGGTAGCGGGGTCAACTCAGTACTTC. It specifies CAWSEVVAGSTQYF. The chain recombines TRBV30 with TRBJ2-7; 8 bases line up with TRBD2. This CDR3 region has 14 residues. Germline CDR1 GTSNPN, CDR2 SVGIG (reference sequence). Trimming took 1 base from V and 10 from J; bases not matched to a gene: 12.

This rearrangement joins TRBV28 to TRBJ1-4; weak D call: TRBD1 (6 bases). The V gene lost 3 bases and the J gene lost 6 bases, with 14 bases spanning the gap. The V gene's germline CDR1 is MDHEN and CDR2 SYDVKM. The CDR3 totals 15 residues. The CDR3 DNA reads TGTGCCAGCAGTTTCGGGGGGGGCCAGGATGAAAAACTGTTTTTT. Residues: CASSFGGGQDEKLFF.

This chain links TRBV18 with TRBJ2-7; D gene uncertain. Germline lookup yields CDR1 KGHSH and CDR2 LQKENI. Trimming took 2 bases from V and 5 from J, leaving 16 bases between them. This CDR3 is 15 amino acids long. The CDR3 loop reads CASSPTGGFKNEQYF. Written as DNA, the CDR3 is TGTGCCAGCTCACCAACCGGCGGCTTTAAGAACGAGCAGTACTTC.

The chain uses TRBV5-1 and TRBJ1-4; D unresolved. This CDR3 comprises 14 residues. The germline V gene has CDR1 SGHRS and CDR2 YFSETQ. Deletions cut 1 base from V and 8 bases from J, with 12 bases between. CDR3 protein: CASSLTGSGEKLFF. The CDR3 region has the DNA TGCGCCAGCAGCTTGACGGGGAGCGGGGAAAAACTGTTTTTT.